The clone carrying this T cell receptor beta chain was seen a few times. Its antigen remains unidentified. Possible read error: a much larger clone is one base away. The sample belongs to a study of blood T cells in healthy people across ages. Overall study findings and caveats: It was the long-lived donors that had more naive CD4+ cells and higher diversity than aged donors. Because donor CMV status was unknown, expanded clonotype changes were possibly confounded.

The length of the CDR3 is 15 residues. Germline lookup yields CDR1 DFQATT and CDR2 SNEGSKA (reference sequence). V lost 6 bases and J lost 3, with 20 bases in between. Combining a sample-barcoded 5' primer with a J-beta primer mix, a second PCR ran for roughly 7 to 11 cycles. Every cDNA molecule bore a tag from a template-switch adaptor containing 12 random nucleotides. Every sample gave at least 2.5 million paired-end reads containing CDR3. Via MiXCR, TCRdb re-called the 5' RACE reads, giving one row per CDR3 protein. This table holds fewer than 800,000 distinct CDR3 sequences, approximately 31% found once.

This rearrangement joins TRBV20-1 to TRBJ2-5, with D perhaps matching TRBD2 (6 bases). The sequence derives from an elderly woman in good health. The sequencing sample was made of blood. The CDR3 region has the DNA TGCAGTGCAAGCTATTGCGGGGTCGGGGAAGAGACCCAGTACTTC. Translation: CSASYCGVGEETQYF.